The next 27 T cell receptor beta chains were all read from a single sample in a study of T-cell memory formation after mild COVID-19 (dated by TCRdb to the early 2020s). The protocol used for the library was 5' RACE. The run used an Illumina NovaSeq 6000. In-frame beta chains were kept once TCRdb had trimmed the public reads at Q25 with fastp and called clones with MiXCR. When rows share a CDR3 protein, they turn into one entry using the most common DNA and genes. A total of roughly 300,000 distinct CDR3 sequences appear in this sample, under 20% of them only once. Roughly 20% of the sample belongs to the ten largest clones. Sequences were obtained from PBMCs or a T cell subset sorted from them (not recorded which). All receptors derive from a man aged 18 to 30 who had mild COVID-19 (a few samples of this study predate the infection). The sample titles of this study are shuffled in the database, so cell type and time point are left out; the donor was told from shared clones.

This clonotype has more than one count but fewer than ten. The chain has TRBV7-6 and TRBJ1-5; D is undetermined. The CDR3 spans 14 residues. Trimming left V 1 base short and J 6 bases short, with 10 bases between. Germline V gene sequence: CDR1 SGHVS, CDR2 FNYEAQ. The chain's CDR3 is CASSLESVGQPQHF. DNA of the CDR3: TGTGCCAGCAGCTTAGAATCAGTTGGTCAGCCCCAGCATTTT.

The rearrangement uses TRBV6-5 and TRBJ1-5, with 10 bases matching TRBD1. Germline CDR1 MNHEY, CDR2 SVGAGI. The V gene end was trimmed by 2 bases and the J gene end by 5 bases; junction bases not matched to a gene: 6. The CDR3 consists of 16 residues. The CDR3 DNA reads TGTGCCAGCAGTTACCTCTCCGGGACAGGGGATCAGCCCCAGCATTTT. It codes for CASSYLSGTGDQPQHF.

In this sample, this clonotype turned up many times. The chain couples TRBV2 to TRBJ1-1; the D is unclear. This CDR3 is built from 14 residues. Germline lookup yields CDR1 SNHLY and CDR2 FYNNEI. V lost 4 bases and J lost 1, with 10 bases in between. The DNA of the CDR3 is TGTGCCAGCAGTGGGGCATATCAGAACACTGAAGCTTTCTTT. Translation: CASSGAYQNTEAFF.

V usage is TRBV7-2 and J usage is TRBJ1-2, with D possibly matching TRBD1 (5 bases). Trimming pared 1 base from V and 4 bases from J, leaving 7 bases between. Germline assignment: CDR1 SGHTA and CDR2 FQGNSA. The CDR3 covers 13 residues. The CDR3 DNA reads TGTGCCAGCAGCTTAGGGGACGGCTATGGCTACACCTTC. Protein product: CASSLGDGYGYTF.

The V and J genes are TRBV5-6 and TRBJ2-7, with unresolved D. Germline CDR1 and CDR2: SGHDT and YYEEEE. This CDR3 spans 13 amino acids. V was cut by 3 bases and J by 4 bases, with 11 bases left in between. The CDR3 region is CASSSAIEYEQYV. The CDR3 coding sequence is TGTGCCAGCAGCTCGGCTATAGAGTACGAGCAGTACGTC.

This chain connects TRBV20-1 to TRBJ2-6; the D is unclear. Trimming shortened V by 4 bases and J by 0 bases, and 10 bases separated the two germline ends. Germline values: CDR1 DFQATT, CDR2 SNEGSKA (reference sequence). The CDR3 loop spans 15 amino acids. CDR3 in DNA: TGCAGTGCTATTACCAGCCGCTCTGGGGCCAACGTCCTGACTTTC. It specifies CSAITSRSGANVLTF.

This clonotype has just a few counts. J is TRBJ2-7 and V is TRBV6-5; D call uncertain. The CDR3 covers 13 residues. Germline CDR1 is MNHEY and CDR2 is SVGAGI. V shed 6 bases and J shed 2 bases, with 11 bases lying between them. The CDR3 coding sequence is TGTGCCAGCAGAAAAGGACCAGCCTACGAGCAGTACGTC. Protein: CASRKGPAYEQYV.

This clonotype was seen more than once but under ten times. J is TRBJ1-3 and V is TRBV4-2, with D maybe TRBD1 (6 bases). Germline V gene lookup returns CDR1 LGHNA and CDR2 YNFKEQ. V was pared by 1 base and J by 10 bases, with 17 bases between. The CDR3 spans 15 residues. The CDR3 here is CASSQGEGVAVTIYF. CDR3 DNA sequence: TGTGCCAGCAGCCAAGGGGAGGGGGTAGCTGTTACCATATATTTT.

V and J are TRBV5-6 and TRBJ1-4; possible D gene TRBD1, 6 bases. There are 13 residues in the CDR3. V lost 4 bases and J lost 5, with 9 bases in between. Germline V gene data show CDR1 as SGHDT and CDR2 as YYEEEE. CDR3 bases: TGTGCCAGCAGCGTTACAGGGAATGAAAAACTGTTTTTT. As protein: CASSVTGNEKLFF.

The V and J genes are TRBV4-1 and TRBJ2-5; D ambiguous. CDR1 is MGHRA, CDR2 YSYEKL, per germline. CDR3 length: 15 amino acids. V was clipped by 0 bases and J by 2 bases, with 10 bases between them. The CDR3 DNA reads TGCGCCAGCAGCCAAGACATGAGAGTTCAAGAGACCCAGTACTTC. Its translation is CASSQDMRVQETQYF.

This clonotype was observed a handful of times. The CDR3 spells CASSQLSGNEQFF. CDR3 DNA sequence: TGCGCCAGCAGCCAATTAAGTGGCAATGAGCAGTTCTTC. The chain recombines TRBV4-3 with TRBJ2-1; no firm D call. Trimming removed 2 bases from V and 6 bases from J, with 8 bases in between. The CDR3 contains 13 residues. Germline CDR1 and CDR2: LGHNA and YSLEER.

This clonotype has more than one count but fewer than ten. The rearrangement links TRBV12-3 or TRBV12-4 to TRBJ2-5; D is ambiguous. V gave up 2 bases and J gave up 7 bases, with 11 bases separating them. The CDR3 extends over 13 amino acids. The CDR3 bases are TGTGCCAGCAGTTTATCACAGTTCGGGACCCAGTACTTC. As protein: CASSLSQFGTQYF.

The rearrangement links TRBV6-4 to TRBJ2-3, with D tentatively TRBD2 (5 bases). The CDR3 is made up of 14 amino acids. V was clipped by 7 bases and J by 0 bases, with 11 bases between them. Germline V gene sequence: CDR1 MRHNA, CDR2 SNTAGT. CDR3 sequence (DNA): TGTGCCAGCAAGGCTAGCAGGAGCACAGATACGCAGTATTTT. Amino acids: CASKASRSTDTQYF.

This clonotype showed up just a few times. The chain couples TRBV11-2 to TRBJ2-5; 12 nucleotides line up with TRBD2. Germline V gene sequence: CDR1 SGHAT, CDR2 FQNNGV. V lost 0 bases to trimming and J lost 5 bases; unmatched junction nucleotides: 19. The CDR3 consists of 21 residues. This CDR3 is CASSLDSFSPASGGAVETQYF. Written as DNA, the CDR3 is TGTGCCAGCAGCTTAGATAGCTTTTCGCCGGCTAGCGGGGGGGCCGTGGAGACCCAGTACTTC.

This clonotype turned up a few times. The rearrangement links TRBV6-5 to TRBJ2-2, with a possible D match to TRBD1 (6 bases). The V gene's germline CDR1 is MNHEY and CDR2 SVGAGI. This CDR3 is 16 amino acids long. V was clipped by 2 bases and J by 3 bases, with 13 bases between them. CDR3 region: CASSYTGSIHTGELFF. CDR3 coding DNA: TGTGCCAGCAGTTACACAGGGAGTATTCACACCGGGGAGCTGTTTTTT.

In this sample, this clonotype turned up a few times. This sequence joins TRBV20-1 and TRBJ2-7, with D unclear. Germline V CDR1 and CDR2: DFQATT, SNEGSKA (reference sequence). The CDR3 consists of 13 residues. The V end lost 0 bases, the J end lost 5 bases, and 11 bases lay between the germline ends. The CDR3: CSARDKGGNEQYV. Written as DNA, the CDR3 is TGCAGTGCTAGAGATAAGGGCGGCAACGAGCAGTACGTC.

In this sample, this clonotype turned up a few times. The chain employs TRBV7-2 and TRBJ2-3; D not resolved. The germline V gene has CDR1 SGHTA and CDR2 FQGNSA. This CDR3 is built from 15 residues. Trimming cost V 1 base and J 3 bases, with 11 bases left between them. CDR3 amino acids: CASSLGGGITDTQYF. The CDR3 nucleotides read TGTGCCAGCAGCTTAGGAGGTGGTATTACAGATACGCAGTATTTT.

There are a few counts of this clonotype. The V gene is TRBV4-3, the J gene TRBJ1-2, with unresolved D. The germline V and J ends were trimmed by 4 bases and 6 bases, with 21 bases remaining between them. Germline V gene sequence: CDR1 LGHNA, CDR2 YSLEER. There are 16 residues in the CDR3. This CDR3 is CASSPFIQTALDGYTF. The CDR3 nucleotides read TGCGCCAGCAGCCCCTTCATCCAGACCGCTCTAGATGGCTACACCTTC.

This rearrangement joins TRBV2 to TRBJ2-7; 10 bases map to TRBD2. The trim removed 4 bases at V and 3 bases at J, leaving 9 bases unmatched. This CDR3 has 16 residues. Germline V gene lookup returns CDR1 SNHLY and CDR2 FYNNEI. The CDR3 DNA follows: TGTGCCAGCAGTGGCCTAGCGGGGGCGGGAATCTACGAGCAGTACTTC. It encodes CASSGLAGAGIYEQYF.

This clonotype was observed a handful of times. The chain has TRBV29-1 and TRBJ1-1; the D is unclear. The CDR3 covers 12 residues. Looked up from germline, CDR1 is SQVTM and CDR2 is ANQGSEA. Trimming removed 1 base at V and 3 bases at J, with 6 bases between. CDR3 DNA sequence: TGCAGCGTTGAAGGAACTGACACTGAAGCTTTCTTT. It is translated as CSVEGTDTEAFF.

This rearrangement joins TRBV7-9 to TRBJ2-7; the D gene is possibly TRBD1 (5 bases). The CDR3 runs 14 residues. V lost 5 bases and J lost 2, with 13 bases in between. Germline V lookup: CDR1 SEHNR, CDR2 FQNEAQ (reference sequence). The CDR3 here is CASSPPTGTYEQYF. The CDR3 nucleotides read TGTGCCAGCAGCCCCCCAACAGGTACCTACGAGCAGTACTTC.

This clonotype was observed at least ten times. This chain uses TRBV5-1 with TRBJ2-3; TRBD1 aligns across 8 bases. CDR3 length: 14 amino acids. The V and J ends lost 1 base and 6 bases, in that order; junction bases with no gene match: 4. The germline CDR1 and CDR2 sequences are SGHRS and YFSETQ. The CDR3 protein is CASSLRTGSDTQYF. In DNA form, the CDR3 reads TGCGCCAGCAGCTTGAGGACAGGGTCGGATACGCAGTATTTT.

The chain employs TRBV7-2 and TRBJ2-6; D assignment may be TRBD1 or TRBD2 (6 bases each). Germline CDR1 reads SGHTA; CDR2 reads FQGNSA. Trimming took off 5 bases at V and 1 base at J, with 15 bases between the two ends. The CDR3 has 17 residues. CDR3 protein: CASSPWGAGSGANVLTF. In nucleotides, the CDR3 is TGTGCCAGCAGCCCCTGGGGGGCAGGGTCTGGGGCCAACGTCCTGACTTTC.

This clonotype was observed a few times. The chain couples TRBV6-5 to TRBJ2-2, with 12 bases matching TRBD1. Looked up from germline, CDR1 is MNHEY and CDR2 is SVGAGI. The junction had 4 bases not matched to a gene; V was cut back by 6 bases and J by 5 bases. The CDR3 is made up of 15 amino acids. The CDR3 reads CASSRDRGLTGELFF. The CDR3 region has the DNA TGTGCCAGCAGCCGGGACAGGGGGCTGACCGGGGAGCTGTTTTTT.

This clonotype came up many times. The J gene is TRBJ2-3, the V gene TRBV20-1, with D uncertain. Trimming stripped 2 bases from V and 2 bases from J, with 8 bases between. The CDR3 is 13 residues long. Germline CDR1 reads DFQATT; CDR2 reads SNEGSKA (reference sequence). DNA for the CDR3: TGCAGTGCTAGACTGATATTCACAGATACGCAGTATTTT. Translating gives CSARLIFTDTQYF.

This clonotype was observed a few times. The rearrangement joins TRBV9 to TRBJ1-2, with 7 bases fitting TRBD1. V lost 0 bases, J lost 1 base, and 6 bases stayed unmatched. Germline V CDR1 and CDR2: SGDLS, YYNGEE. This CDR3 region has 16 residues. Here the CDR3 DNA reads TGTGCCAGCAGCGTAGGGACAGGTGGAAGTAACTATGGCTACACCTTC. Amino acids: CASSVGTGGSNYGYTF.

This clonotype was counted a few times. The rearrangement links TRBV7-9 to TRBJ2-7; weak D call: TRBD1 (6 bases). Per the germline V gene, CDR1 is SEHNR and CDR2 is FQNEAQ (reference sequence). This CDR3 contains 14 residues. Trimming stripped 4 bases from V and 3 bases from J, with 13 bases between. The DNA of the CDR3 is TGTGCCAGCAGCTCGCCACAGGGTTTCTACGAGCAGTACGTC. Translation gives CASSSPQGFYEQYV.